This T cell receptor beta chain was captured in a study of cytomegalovirus exposure and HLA in healthy donors. Across the whole study: An earlier analysis found 100 million or so unique TCR beta sequences from about 179 million T cells. General observations from the study: Another analysis was done later, and it associated 15,000 or so TCR beta sequences with HLA alleles at 0.05 false discovery rate. It was assumed in the presence/absence analyses that sequencing depth was roughly uniform across donors.

Comment on this clone: Its specificity is unknown.

The CDR3 covers 12 residues. Germline V gene lookup returns CDR1 MDHEN and CDR2 SYDVKM. V lost 7 bases, J lost 1 base, and 8 bases lay in between. 13 Jbeta primers and 60 Vbeta primers were used for the PCR. TCRdb keeps only in-frame clones here, not all; method: immunoSEQ multiplex PCR. The sample records approximately 95,000 clones, under 90% being singletons. Material: PBMCs. The clonotype originates from a woman in her seventies in good health and CMV-seropositive. V gene TRBV28 combines with J gene TRBJ2-7; D is uncertain. In nucleotides, the CDR3 is TGTGCCAGCAACCAGAGGTCCTACGAGCAGTACTTC. It specifies CASNQRSYEQYF.